Shown below are 27 T cell receptor beta chains from a single sample sequenced in a study of blood T cell repertoires in COVID-19. Some clones are missing from TCRdb's copy, which holds only in-frame ones; the method was immunoSEQ multiplex PCR. This table holds roughly 200,000 clones, just over 85% found once. The source material was peripheral blood. The receptors originated from an elderly man with acute or convalescent COVID-19.

V and J are TRBV4-2 and TRBJ2-1; D may be TRBD1 (7 bases). With 5 bases removed from V and 8 bases from J, the gap between germline ends came to 16 bases. This CDR3 is built from 14 residues. From germline, CDR1 is LGHNA and CDR2 YNFKEQ. The CDR3 sequence is CASSAQGGRDEQFF. The CDR3 DNA follows: TGTGCCAGCAGCGCCCAGGGGGGTCGGGATGAGCAGTTCTTC.

Concerning this clone itself: A junction boundary mismatches the germline segment, possibly from a read error. The chain uses TRBV10-3 and TRBJ2-7, with 7 bases fitting TRBD2. Germline lookup yields CDR1 ENHRY and CDR2 SYGVKD. There are 12 residues in the CDR3. The CDR3 DNA reads TGTGCCATCAGTGAGTCGACTGGGACTATCGACTTC. Amino acid sequence: CAISESTGTIDF.

For this clone: The germline gene is not matched at one end of the junction; a read error may be the cause. V gene TRBV11-1 combines with J gene TRBJ2-3; D not certain. This CDR3 has 12 amino acids. Germline assignment: CDR1 SGHAT and CDR2 FQDESV (reference sequence). DNA of the CDR3: TGTGCCAGCAGCTTAGGCACTGATACGCAGTATTTT. It is translated as CASSLGTDTQYF.

V usage is TRBV4-2 and J usage is TRBJ2-7; no definite D call. The V and J ends lost 5 bases and 2 bases respectively, with 22 bases between them. CDR1 LGHNA and CDR2 YNFKEQ come from the germline V gene. The CDR3 spans 17 residues. The CDR3 DNA sequence: TGTGCCAGCAGCAGAGCAACCTCCGGGTCCGTCGCCTACGAGCAGTACTTC. Amino acid sequence: CASSRATSGSVAYEQYF.

This clone was picked up a small number of times. V and J are TRBV6-1 and TRBJ2-1; 9 positions match TRBD1. Germline V CDR1 and CDR2: MNHNS, SASEGT. This CDR3 has 19 residues. V dropped 3 bases and J dropped 0; count of bases not matched to a gene: 12. CDR3 coding DNA: TGTGCCAGCAGTGATAGCGTAGGACAGGGGACGAGCTCCTACAATGAGCAGTTCTTC. As protein: CASSDSVGQGTSSYNEQFF.

This chain joins TRBV5-1 and TRBJ2-2, with 11 bases that match TRBD1. Germline V gene lookup returns CDR1 SGHRS and CDR2 YFSETQ. With 2 bases clipped from V and 7 bases from J, the junction kept 7 bases outside the gene matches. This CDR3 spans 16 amino acids. The chain's CDR3 is CASSLGQGALGGELFF. The CDR3 nucleotides read TGCGCCAGCAGCTTAGGACAGGGGGCGCTCGGCGGGGAGCTGTTTTTT.

The V and J genes are TRBV5-1 and TRBJ2-1; 8 positions agree with TRBD2. V lost 4 bases to trimming and J lost 3 bases; unmatched junction nucleotides: 9. Germline V CDR1 and CDR2: SGHRS, YFSETQ. The CDR3 is made up of 16 amino acids. The CDR3 region has the DNA TGCGCCAGCAGCACGGCACTAGCGGTTGGCTACAATGAGCAGTTCTTC. Encoded protein: CASSTALAVGYNEQFF.

This chain joins TRBV3-1 (or the pseudogene TRBV3-2) and TRBJ2-1; TRBD1 might be the D (6 bases). Germline V CDR1 and CDR2: LGHDT, YNNKEL (reference sequence). CDR3 size: 14 residues. Trimming cost V 2 bases and J 4 bases, with 9 bases left between them. The CDR3 DNA reads as TGTGCCAGCAGCCAAACGGGACAATACAATGAGCAGTTCTTC. It codes for CASSQTGQYNEQFF.

The rearrangement uses TRBV5-1 and TRBJ2-5, with D perhaps matching TRBD2 (5 bases). Trimming removed 4 bases at V and 5 bases at J, with 12 bases between. Germline V gene sequence: CDR1 SGHRS, CDR2 YFSETQ. CDR3 length: 13 residues. In nucleotides, the CDR3 is TGCGCCAGCAGCGAGGGCGCACTGGAGACCCAGTACTTC. As protein: CASSEGALETQYF.

A remark on this clone: Other DNA sequences of this sample code for an identical CDR3. The chain joins TRBV27 to TRBJ2-6; the D gene is possibly TRBD2 (7 bases). V was trimmed by 6 bases and J by 4 bases, leaving 10 bases between them. The CDR3 is 14 residues long. Germline loops: CDR1 MNHEY, CDR2 SMNVEV (reference sequence). This chain's CDR3 is CASRGGVGANVLTF. CDR3 nucleotides: TGTGCCAGCAGAGGGGGGGTCGGGGCCAACGTCCTGACTTTC.

This chain links TRBV5-3 with TRBJ1-1, with TRBD1 as a possible D gene (6 bases). TRBV5-3 is an open reading frame, and its role is uncertain. The CDR3 sequence is 13 residues long. V lost 4 bases to trimming and J lost 3 bases, with 10 bases between them. CDR3 residues: CARSLTGYTEAFF. In DNA, the CDR3 is TGTGCCAGAAGCCTTACAGGGTACACTGAAGCTTTCTTT.

A few counts support this clone. The chain couples TRBV5-1 to TRBJ2-7, with D maybe TRBD1 (7 bases). The CDR3 spans 15 residues. V lost 0 bases and J lost 3, with 13 bases in between. Germline V gene sequence: CDR1 SGHRS, CDR2 YFSETQ. The CDR3 sequence: CASSLDAGQNYEQYF. CDR3 nucleotides: TGCGCCAGCAGCTTGGATGCGGGACAGAACTACGAGCAGTACTTC.

As for this clone: Relative to the germline gene, one junction end is altered; a read error may explain this. The rearrangement joins TRBV9 to TRBJ2-5, with D unclear. This CDR3 is built from 14 residues. Per germline, CDR1 SGDLS and CDR2 YYNGEE. Here the CDR3 DNA reads TGTGCCAGCAGCGTCAGCCTAGGCCAAGGGACCCAGTACTTC. As protein: CASSVSLGQGTQYF.

V is TRBV6-1 and J is TRBJ2-7; 7 nucleotides agree with TRBD1. The CDR3 consists of 16 residues. The germline CDR1 and CDR2 sequences are MNHNS and SASEGT. V was clipped by 4 bases and J by 3 bases; unmatched bases: 12. The CDR3 spells CASSGSQGLQYYEQYV. CDR3 DNA sequence: TGTGCCAGCAGTGGTTCACAGGGGCTCCAATACTACGAGCAGTACGTC.

The V and J genes are TRBV10-2 and TRBJ2-5, with 9 bases identical to TRBD2. Germline lookup yields CDR1 WSHSY and CDR2 SAAADI. With V trimmed by 4 bases and J by 1 base, 4 bases remained unmatched. There are 15 residues in the CDR3. The CDR3 nucleotides read TGCGCCAGCAGTGCTCTAGCGGGATTCCAAGAGACCCAGTACTTC. Translated, it gives CASSALAGFQETQYF.

The CDR3 DNA is TGTGCCAGCAAGGTCGGGGTGGATCAGCCCCAGCATTTT. It is translated as CASKVGVDQPQHF. The chain is built from TRBV6-5 and TRBJ1-5; the D is unclear. CDR3 length: 13 amino acids. CDR1 and CDR2 (germline): MNHEY, SVGAGI. Trimming removed 7 bases at V and 5 bases at J, with 12 bases between.

The chain joins TRBV18 to TRBJ1-6; D is possibly TRBD1 (5 bases). V lost 0 bases to trimming and J lost 15 bases, with 15 bases between them. The CDR3 is made up of 14 amino acids. Per germline, CDR1 KGHSH and CDR2 LQKENI. CDR3 sequence: CASSPPGTALVLHF. The CDR3 DNA reads TGTGCCAGCTCACCACCCGGGACTGCTCTAGTCCTCCACTTT.

J is TRBJ1-5 and V is TRBV11-2; D possibly corresponds to TRBD1 (5 bases). The CDR3 length is 16 residues. In germline, CDR1 is SGHAT, CDR2 FQNNGV. Between the trimmed V and J ends, which lost 0 bases and 0 bases, there was a span of 9 bases. The CDR3 nucleotides are TGTGCCAGCAGCTTAGAAAGCAGGGTTAGCAATCAGCCCCAGCATTTT. It yields the protein CASSLESRVSNQPQHF.

The CDR3 DNA is TGTGCCAGCAGCTTTCTACAGGGAAGCGGCTACACCTTC. This codes for CASSFLQGSGYTF. The chain joins TRBV5-6 to TRBJ1-2; a weak D match, TRBD1 (6 bases). V lost 2 bases, J lost 8 bases, and 13 bases lay in between. The CDR3 consists of 13 residues. Germline loops: CDR1 SGHDT, CDR2 YYEEEE.

The genes are TRBV3-1 (or the pseudogene TRBV3-2) and TRBJ2-1; D is uncertain. Germline CDR1 and CDR2: LGHDT and YNNKEL (reference sequence). This CDR3 has 14 amino acids. V was trimmed by 4 bases and J by 16 bases, leaving 23 bases between them. The CDR3 is CASSPTYAPSWNFF. The CDR3 bases are TGTGCCAGCAGCCCGACTTACGCCCCGTCATGGAATTTCTTC.

The CDR3 bases are TGTGCCAGCAGCTTAGGACAGGCGAAAGAGACCCAGTACTTC. It codes for CASSLGQAKETQYF. The chain recombines TRBV11-2 with TRBJ2-5; D may be TRBD1 (6 bases). Trimming removed 1 base at V and 3 bases at J, with 9 bases between. The CDR3 consists of 14 residues. In germline, CDR1 is SGHAT, CDR2 FQNNGV.

This chain connects TRBV5-6 to TRBJ1-2; no firm D call. CDR3 length equals 15 residues. Deletions cut 4 bases from V and 2 bases from J, with 15 bases between. In germline, CDR1 is SGHDT, CDR2 YYEEEE. The CDR3 is CASSDERSLNYGYTF. CDR3 nucleotides: TGTGCCAGCAGCGACGAGAGGTCCCTAAACTATGGCTACACCTTC.

The chain employs TRBV7-2 and TRBJ1-3, with 9 bases lining up with TRBD1. This CDR3 has 16 amino acids. The germline V gene has CDR1 SGHTA and CDR2 FQGNSA. After removal of 4 bases from V and 1 base from J, the junction contained 5 bases not matched to a gene. CDR3 in amino acids: CASSCRDRASGNTIYF. Here the CDR3 DNA reads TGTGCCAGCAGCTGCCGGGACAGGGCTTCTGGAAACACCATATATTTT.

The chain is built from TRBV11-3 and TRBJ2-4; D remains unclear. In germline, CDR1 is SGHNT, CDR2 YENEEA. The V and J ends lost 7 bases and 0 bases respectively, with 22 bases between them. The CDR3 runs to 18 residues. The CDR3 sequence is CASTKRPPNHLAKNIQYF. Written as DNA, the CDR3 is TGTGCCAGCACCAAGCGTCCCCCGAATCATCTAGCCAAAAACATTCAGTACTTC.

This clone has just one count. The chain is built from TRBV12-3 or TRBV12-4 and TRBJ2-2, with TRBD1 as a possible D gene (6 bases). The V and J ends lost 6 bases and 6 bases respectively, with 11 bases between them. The CDR3 contains 13 residues. The DNA of the CDR3 is TGTGCCAGCAGAAAACAGGGCTCCGGGGAGCTGTTTTTT. Translated: CASRKQGSGELFF.

This chain links TRBV6-5 with TRBJ1-2; D remains unclear. Germline CDR1 is MNHEY and CDR2 is SVGAGI. The V gene lost 6 bases and the J gene lost 3 bases, with 8 bases spanning the gap. The CDR3 runs 12 residues. The CDR3 sequence is CASRHPDYGYTF. CDR3 nucleotides: TGTGCCAGCAGACATCCCGACTATGGCTACACCTTC.

The gene calls are TRBV28 and TRBJ1-1; D might be TRBD1 (6 bases). Trimming pared 5 bases from V and 10 bases from J, leaving 20 bases between. The CDR3 has 14 residues. Looked up from germline, CDR1 is MDHEN and CDR2 is SYDVKM. The CDR3 region has the DNA TGTGCCAGCAGTGTCGGCCGGACAGCCCCTCGAGCTTTCTTT. This sequence encodes CASSVGRTAPRAFF.